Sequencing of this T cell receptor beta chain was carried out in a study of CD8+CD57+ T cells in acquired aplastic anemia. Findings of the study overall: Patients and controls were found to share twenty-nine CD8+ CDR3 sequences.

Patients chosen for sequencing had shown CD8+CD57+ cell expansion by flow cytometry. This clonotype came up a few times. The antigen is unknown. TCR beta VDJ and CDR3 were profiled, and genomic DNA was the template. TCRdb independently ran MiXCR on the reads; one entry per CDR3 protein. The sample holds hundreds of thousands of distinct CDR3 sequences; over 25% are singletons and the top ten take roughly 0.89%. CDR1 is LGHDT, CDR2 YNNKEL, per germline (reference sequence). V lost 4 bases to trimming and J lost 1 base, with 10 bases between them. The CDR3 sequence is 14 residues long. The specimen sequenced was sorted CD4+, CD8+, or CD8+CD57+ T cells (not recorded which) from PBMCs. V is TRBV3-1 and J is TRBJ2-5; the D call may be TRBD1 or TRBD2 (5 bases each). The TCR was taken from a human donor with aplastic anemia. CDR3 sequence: CASSPPGTQETQYF. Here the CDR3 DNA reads TGTGCCAGCAGCCCCCCTGGGACCCAAGAGACCCAGTACTTC.